A selection of T cell receptor beta chains follows, all from one sample in a study of tumor-infiltrating lymphocytes in primary liver carcinoma. MiXCR, applied by TCRdb to the multiplex PCR reads, yields one record per CDR3 protein. The sample holds about 120,000 distinct CDR3 sequences, around 65% seen once. Sequenced sample: tumor-adjacent normal liver tissue. All receptors come from a woman aged 55-70 years with primary liver carcinoma and hepatitis B virus infection. Both conserved end residues are part of each CDR3. Each record gives: CDR3 length, V gene, D gene, J gene, clone size, CDR3 DNA, CDR3 protein. A D gene is named only where the DNA matches it firmly. Some rows have no size entry. The others give once, few or many, or a class for an expanded clone.

>16|TRBV13|.|TRBJ2-3|once
TGTGTCAGCAGCCTGAAACGGGGGGCGGGCACGGATACGCAGTATTTT
CVSSLKRGAGTDTQYF
>15|TRBV6-6|.|TRBJ2-7|.
TGTGCCAGCACCCCAAGGGGCAGGGTATGGGGCAAGCAGTACTTC
CASTPRGRVWGKQYF
>16|TRBV4-1|TRBD2|TRBJ2-1|.
TGCTCCAGCAGCCAAGAGACTAGCGGGGTTGTCAATGAGCAGTTCTTC
CSSSQETSGVVNEQFF
>12|TRBV29-1|.|TRBJ2-7|.
TGCAGCGTTGCTATTACCGCCTACGTGCAGTACTTC
CSVAITAYVQYF
>13|TRBV11-1|.|TRBJ2-1|once
TGCGCCAGCAGCTTCGAGACGGATAATGAGCAGTTCTTC
CASSFETDNEQFF
>14|TRBV6-5|TRBD2|TRBJ2-7|once
TGTGCCAGTAGTTCTAGCGGGGCAAACTACGAGAAGTACTTC
CASSSSGANYEKYF
>14|TRBV4-1|TRBD1|TRBJ1-2|.
TGCGCCAGCAGCATTCTTCAGGGGGGCTATGGCTACACCTTC
CASSILQGGYGYTF
>14|TRBV5-1|TRBD1|TRBJ2-5|.
TGCGCCAGCGGCCCGAGGGGGCATCAAGAGACCCAGTACTTC
CASGPRGHQETQYF
>14|TRBV5-6|.|TRBJ2-5|many
TGTGCCAGCAGCTTCATGACGGACCAAGAGACCCAGTACTTC
CASSFMTDQETQYF
>13|TRBV6-6|.|TRBJ2-7|once
TGTACCAGCAGTTACTCCCCCATAGTGGAGCAGTACTTC
CTSSYSPIVEQYF
>16|TRBV6-5|.|TRBJ2-7|.
TGTGCCAGCAGCAGGTCTAGCCGAGTTTTACGCTACGAGCATTACTTC
CASSRSSRVLRYEHYF
>13|TRBV7-9|TRBD1|TRBJ2-7|.
TGTGTCATTTCGGAGAGGGGGCCTTACGAGCAGTACTTC
CVISERGPYEQYF
>16|TRBV4-1|TRBD1|TRBJ1-4|many
TGCGCCAGCAGTCCGGGACAGGGGAGTAAGAGTGAAAAACTGTTTTTT
CASSPGQGSKSEKLFF
>19|TRBV11-2|.|TRBJ1-3|.
TGTGCCAGCAGCTCACGTCAGGGCAGGGGAGCGTACTCTGGAAACACCATATATTTT
CASSSRQGRGAYSGNTIYF
>18|TRBV4-1|TRBD2|TRBJ2-3|once
TGCGCCAGCAGCACCATCCGGCTGAGCGGGAGGGTCCAAGATACGCGGTATTTT
CASSTIRLSGRVQDTRYF
>14|TRBV6-5|.|TRBJ2-3|.
TGTGTCCCGGGGGCTAGTGGGAGGGCGGGTACGCAGTATTTT
CVPGASGRAGTQYF
>15|TRBV4-1|TRBD2|TRBJ2-1|.
TGCGCCACAGTGAAGCTAGCGGGAGCCTCCAATGAGCAGTTCTTC
CATVKLAGASNEQFF
>14|TRBV6-1|.|TRBJ2-1|.
TGTGTCAGCACCCCGGGAGCAGATTACAAAGAGCAGTTCTTC
CVSTPGADYKEQFF
>18|TRBV11-3|TRBD2|TRBJ2-1|medium-sized
TGTGCCAGCAGCTTAGGTCAAGGCGGGAGGGCCGGCTACAATGAGCAGTTCTTC
CASSLGQGGRAGYNEQFF
>17|TRBV5-8|TRBD1|TRBJ1-2|many
TGTGCCAGCAGCCGCCGGGGGACAGGTTATCTTAACTATGGCTACACCTTC
CASSRRGTGYLNYGYTF
>13|TRBV12-3/TRBV12-4|.|TRBJ1-1|.
TGTGCCAGCTGTTTCACAGGGAGCACTGAAGCTTTCTTT
CASCFTGSTEAFF
>16|TRBV4-2|TRBD2|TRBJ2-5|.
TGTGCCAGCAGCCAAGATTTAACTAGCGGGAGTCAGAACCAGTACTTC
CASSQDLTSGSQNQYF
>14|TRBV30|TRBD1|TRBJ2-5|.
TGTGCCTGGAAACATCAGACAGGGTTGGAGATCCAGTACTTC
CAWKHQTGLEIQYF
>17|TRBV6-5|.|TRBJ2-1|.
TGTGCCAGCAGTTACTCGCAGGGGCAGAGGAATATGAATGAGCAGTTCTTC
CASSYSQGQRNMNEQFF
>18|TRBV11-2|TRBD2|TRBJ2-2|many
TGTGCCAGCAGCCCGGGAGGACTAGCGGGAGCTTTTGGCGGGGAGCTGTTTTTT
CASSPGGLAGAFGGELFF
>16|TRBV6-5|.|TRBJ2-1|.
TGTGCCAGCAGTTACGAAGCAGAACCAAGCTACAGTGAGCAGTTCTTC
CASSYEAEPSYSEQFF
>14|TRBV6-1|TRBD1|TRBJ2-7|many
TGTGCCAGCAGTGAAGGACAGGGGGCGTCCGAGCAGTACTTC
CASSEGQGASEQYF
>18|TRBV6-5|TRBD2|TRBJ2-1|once
TGTGCCAGCAGTTATGGGATGGGAATTAGCGGGAGGGTTAATGAGCTGTTCTTC
CASSYGMGISGRVNELFF
>14|TRBV28|.|TRBJ2-7|.
TGTGCCAGCTCCACGGGAGTCAGTATCCATGAGCAGTACTTC
CASSTGVSIHEQYF
>14|TRBV28|.|TRBJ2-2|.
TGTGCTAGCTTAGACGGCACGAACACCAGGGAGCTGTTTTTT
CASLDGTNTRELFF
>15|TRBV5-1|TRBD1|TRBJ2-1|many
TGCGCCAGCAGCTTGGGGACAGGGGTTTTCAATGAGCAGTTCTTC
CASSLGTGVFNEQFF
>19|TRBV5-5|TRBD2|TRBJ2-1|many
TGTGCCAGCAGACCCAGACTAGCGGGAAGGGGTTCGGCCTACAATGAGCAGTTCTTC
CASRPRLAGRGSAYNEQFF
>13|TRBV24-1|.|TRBJ1-5|.
TGTGCCACCAGTTACACTACCGGTCAGCCCCAGCATTTT
CATSYTTGQPQHF
>17|TRBV5-1|.|TRBJ2-1|.
TGCGCCAGCGGTTTGACCCCCCGTCCCAGGCCGGATCATGAGCAGTTCTTC
CASGLTPRPRPDHEQFF
>16|TRBV11-3|.|TRBJ2-6|.
TGTACCACCAGCCCGAGGCAGGGAACTGGGGCCAACGTCCTGACTTTC
CTTSPRQGTGANVLTF
>13|TRBV23-1|.|TRBJ2-7|.
TGCGCCAACAGCCAGACAGATCCATACGAGCAGTACTTC
CANSQTDPYEQYF
>15|TRBV12-3/TRBV12-4|TRBD2|TRBJ2-2|.
TGTGCCAGCAATCTCGTGAGCGGGGGCACCGGGGAGCTGTTTTTT
CASNLVSGGTGELFF